The 8 T cell receptor beta chains reported below all come from one sample, sequenced in a study of early T cells in non-severe SARS-CoV-2 infection. MiXCR, run by TCRdb on the 5' RACE reads, gives a single entry per CDR3 protein. The repertoire holds about 110,000 distinct CDR3 sequences, with 12% as singletons. Input material: whole blood. All receptors come from an adult who was a healthcare worker with PCR-confirmed SARS-CoV-2 infection or an uninfected control (not recorded which).

This clonotype was seen only a few times. The V and J genes are TRBV12-3 or TRBV12-4 and TRBJ2-1; TRBD1 might be the D (7 bases). The CDR3 runs 14 residues. V was cut by 2 bases and J by 7 bases, with 12 bases left in between. CDR3 sequence reads: CASSLLQGRNEQFF. The CDR3 nucleotides are TGTGCCAGCAGTTTACTACAGGGGAGGAATGAGCAGTTCTTC.

There are many counts of this clonotype. This sequence joins TRBV5-5 and TRBJ1-3, with a weak D call TRBD1 (5 bases). Between the trimmed V and J ends, which lost 4 bases and 4 bases, there was a span of 21 bases. Germline loops: CDR1 SGHKS, CDR2 YYEKEE (reference sequence). This CDR3 is 17 amino acids long. The CDR3 sequence is CASSTERGQPLGNTIYF. The DNA for the CDR3 is TGTGCCAGCAGCACAGAAAGAGGACAACCTTTGGGAAACACCATATATTTT.

This clonotype was recorded many times. CDR3 sequence: CSVSQGDQPQHF. CDR3 in DNA: TGCAGCGTTTCCCAGGGGGATCAGCCCCAGCATTTT. This sequence joins TRBV29-1 and TRBJ1-5; 7 bases agree with TRBD1. V shed 5 bases, J shed 5 bases, and the junction held 3 bases outside the gene matches. This CDR3 is built from 12 residues. The germline V gene encodes CDR1 SQVTM and CDR2 ANQGSEA.

This clonotype was recorded at least ten times. The chain has TRBV9 and TRBJ2-7, with 8 bases fitting TRBD2. The CDR3 is 16 amino acids. J gave up 0 bases and V 3 bases, and 8 bases lay outside the gene matches. CDR1 is SGDLS and CDR2 is YYNGEE in the germline V gene. CDR3 protein: CASSASWSGSSYEQYF. CDR3 bases: TGTGCCAGCAGCGCCTCGTGGAGCGGGAGCTCCTACGAGCAGTACTTC.

This clonotype occurred a few times. For the CDR3, the DNA is TGTGCCAGCAGCCCTAGCGGCCTAGCGGGAGCCTCGAACACCGGGGAGCTGTTTTTT. It specifies CASSPSGLAGASNTGELFF. The chain links TRBV7-8 to TRBJ2-2; 10 nucleotides align to TRBD2. The J segment lost 0 bases and the V segment lost 5 bases, leaving 12 bases of the junction unmatched. This CDR3 has 19 residues. The germline gives CDR1 SGHVS, CDR2 FQNEAQ.

This clonotype was picked up many times. The chain couples TRBV28 to TRBJ2-7; D is uncertain. The germline CDR1 and CDR2 sequences are MDHEN and SYDVKM. This CDR3 contains 15 residues. Trimming removed 2 bases from V and 2 bases from J, with 13 bases in between. The CDR3 loop is CASSLVGRDAYEQYF. Written as DNA, the CDR3 is TGTGCCAGCAGTTTAGTGGGTCGTGATGCCTACGAGCAGTACTTC.

This clonotype was counted only a few times. The chain has TRBV7-2 and TRBJ2-5; the match to TRBD2 covers 10 bases. The CDR3 consists of 16 residues. Germline-derived CDR1 and CDR2 are SGHTA and FQGNSA. Trimming at V came to 5 bases and at J to 5 bases, leaving 11 bases not matched to a gene. In DNA, the CDR3 is TGTGCCAGCAGCACCCGAGCGGGGGGGCCACGGGAGACCCAGTACTTC. Its protein is CASSTRAGGPRETQYF.

The chain combines TRBV5-6 with TRBJ2-7; 9 nucleotides match TRBD2. Losses at the gene ends were 3 bases for V and 7 bases for J; bases not matched to a gene: 11. Per the germline V gene, CDR1 is SGHDT and CDR2 is YYEEEE. CDR3 size: 15 residues. CDR3 sequence reads: CASSYAAGGLREQYF. CDR3 coding DNA: TGTGCCAGCAGCTACGCAGCGGGGGGACTACGGGAGCAGTACTTC.